A single sample is the source of the 4 T cell receptor beta chains below, sequenced in a study of T cells in Graves' hyperthyroidism and ophthalmopathy. RNA transcripts provided the source from which TCR beta CDR3 regions were amplified. The TCR CDR3 first-round RT-PCR relied on the HTBI primer set. TCRdb reprocessed the multiplex PCR reads via MiXCR and lists one record per CDR3 protein. The sample comprises over 700,000 distinct CDR3 sequences, around 20% of which are singletons, and over 15% rests with the top ten. The sample taken for sequencing was blood. These receptors were taken from a woman aged 45-65 years with Graves' hyperthyroidism that later progressed to Graves' ophthalmopathy.

A few counts support this clonotype. The rearrangement uses TRBV2 and TRBJ2-2, with D perhaps TRBD1 or TRBD2 (5 bases each). V was cut by 7 bases and J by 3 bases, with 6 bases left in between. Germline-derived CDR1 and CDR2 are SNHLY and FYNNEI. The CDR3 is 12 amino acids. In nucleotides, the CDR3 is TGTGCCAGCATGGGGGACACCGGGGAGCTGTTTTTT. It is translated as CASMGDTGELFF.

This clonotype was seen only a few times. This chain links TRBV18 with TRBJ1-5; a possible D gene is TRBD1 (6 bases). CDR1 is KGHSH and CDR2 is LQKENI in the germline V gene. V lost 2 bases to trimming and J lost 5 bases, with 10 bases between them. The CDR3 sequence is 14 residues long. The CDR3 bases are TGTGCCAGCTCACCAGCAGGGGCGCATCAGCCCCAGCATTTT. This translates into CASSPAGAHQPQHF.

To note about this clonotype: No conserved phenylalanine or tryptophan ends this CDR3, so it is likely a read error. The gene calls are TRBV3-1 and TRBJ2-7, with 9 bases lining up with TRBD1. The junction had 2 bases not matched to a gene; V was cut back by 3 bases and J by 2 bases. CDR1 is LGHDT and CDR2 is YNNKEL in the germline V gene (reference sequence). This CDR3 has 14 residues. This CDR3 is CASSQGQGPYEQYL. CDR3 nucleotides: TGTGCCAGCAGCCAGGGACAGGGACCCTACGAGCAGTACCTC.

Notes on this clonotype: This may be a read error: a much more frequent sequence differs by one nucleotide. The chain has TRBV30 and TRBJ2-7; D is uncertain. Per germline, CDR1 GTSNPN and CDR2 SVGIG (reference sequence). V dropped 3 bases and J dropped 0 bases, with 12 bases sitting between them. The CDR3 has 14 amino acids. The CDR3 loop reads CAWRNPGGSYEQYF. The CDR3 DNA reads as TGTGCCTGGAGGAACCCCGGCGGCTCCTACGAGCAGTACTTC.